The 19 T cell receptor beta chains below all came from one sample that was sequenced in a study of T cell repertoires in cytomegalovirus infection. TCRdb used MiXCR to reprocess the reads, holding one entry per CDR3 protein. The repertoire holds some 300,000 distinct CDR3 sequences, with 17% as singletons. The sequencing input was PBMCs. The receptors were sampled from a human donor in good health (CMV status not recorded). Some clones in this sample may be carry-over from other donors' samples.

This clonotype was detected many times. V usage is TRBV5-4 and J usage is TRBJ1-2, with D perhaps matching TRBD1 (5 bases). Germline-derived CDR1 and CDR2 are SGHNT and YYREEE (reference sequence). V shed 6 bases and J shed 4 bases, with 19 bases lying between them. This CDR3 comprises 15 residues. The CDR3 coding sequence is TGTGCCAGCACCCGAATGATGGGGCTTTTCTATGGCTACACCTTC. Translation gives CASTRMMGLFYGYTF.

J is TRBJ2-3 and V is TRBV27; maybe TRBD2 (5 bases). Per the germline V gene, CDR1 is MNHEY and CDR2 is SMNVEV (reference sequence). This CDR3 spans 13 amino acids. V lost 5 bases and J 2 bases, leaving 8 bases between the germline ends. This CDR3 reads CASSMGDTDTQYF. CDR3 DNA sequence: TGTGCCAGCAGTATGGGAGACACAGATACGCAGTATTTT.

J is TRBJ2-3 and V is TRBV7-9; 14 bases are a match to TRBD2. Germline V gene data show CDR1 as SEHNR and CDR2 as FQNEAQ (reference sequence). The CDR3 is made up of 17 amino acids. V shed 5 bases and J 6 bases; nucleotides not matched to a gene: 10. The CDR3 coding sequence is TGTGCCAGCAGCCCTACCAGACTAGCGGGGGGGCACGATACGCAGTATTTT. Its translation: CASSPTRLAGGHDTQYF.

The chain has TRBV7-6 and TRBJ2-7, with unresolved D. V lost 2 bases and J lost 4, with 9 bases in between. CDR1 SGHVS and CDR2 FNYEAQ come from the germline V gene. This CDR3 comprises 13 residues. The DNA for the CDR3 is TGTGCCAGCAGCTTAAACCTCGATTACGAGCAGTACTTC. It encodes CASSLNLDYEQYF. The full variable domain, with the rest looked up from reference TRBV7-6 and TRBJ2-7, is GAGVSQSPRYKVTKRGQDVALRCDPISGHVSLYWYRQALGQGPEFLTYFNYEAQQDKSGLPNDRFSAERPEGSISTLTIQRTEQRDSAMYRCASSLNLDYEQYFGPGTRLTVT.

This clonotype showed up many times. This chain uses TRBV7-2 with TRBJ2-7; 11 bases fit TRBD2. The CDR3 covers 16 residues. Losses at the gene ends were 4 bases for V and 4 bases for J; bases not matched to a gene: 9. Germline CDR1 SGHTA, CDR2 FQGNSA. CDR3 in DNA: TGTGCCAGCAGCTCCGAACATAGCGGGGGGGCTTACGAGCAGTACTTC. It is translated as CASSSEHSGGAYEQYF.

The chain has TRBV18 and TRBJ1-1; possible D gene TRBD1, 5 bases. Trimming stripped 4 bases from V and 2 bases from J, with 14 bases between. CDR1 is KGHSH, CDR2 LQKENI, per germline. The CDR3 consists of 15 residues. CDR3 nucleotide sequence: TGTGCCAGCTCACTGCAAAGAAGGGGCAACACTGAAGCTTTCTTT. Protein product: CASSLQRRGNTEAFF.

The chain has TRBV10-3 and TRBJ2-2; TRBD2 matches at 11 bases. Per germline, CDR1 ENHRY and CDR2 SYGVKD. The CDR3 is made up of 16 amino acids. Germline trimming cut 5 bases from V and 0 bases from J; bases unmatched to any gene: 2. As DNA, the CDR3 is TGTGCCATCAGTCTAGCGGGGGGCCCGAACACCGGGGAGCTGTTTTTT. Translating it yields CAISLAGGPNTGELFF.

This CDR3 reads CASSLVGYLSAAGELFF. CDR3 nucleotides: TGCGCCAGCAGCTTGGTGGGGTATTTGAGTGCCGCCGGGGAGCTGTTTTTT. The chain links TRBV5-1 to TRBJ2-2; D call uncertain. Germline CDR1 reads SGHRS; CDR2 reads YFSETQ. CDR3 length: 17 amino acids. Trimming left V 0 bases short and J 6 bases short, with 18 bases between.

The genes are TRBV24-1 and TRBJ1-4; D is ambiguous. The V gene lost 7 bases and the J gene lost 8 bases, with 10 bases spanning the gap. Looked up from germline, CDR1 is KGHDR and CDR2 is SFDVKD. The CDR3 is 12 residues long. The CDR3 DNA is TGTGCCACCAGAAAGAGACGAGAAAAACTGTTTTTT. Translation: CATRKRREKLFF.

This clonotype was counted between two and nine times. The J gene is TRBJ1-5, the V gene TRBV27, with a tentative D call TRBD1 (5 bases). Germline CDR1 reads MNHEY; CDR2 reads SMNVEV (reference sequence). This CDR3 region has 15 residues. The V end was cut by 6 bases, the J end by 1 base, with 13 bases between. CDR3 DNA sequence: TGTGCCAGCAGGGATGCGGCAGGGAGCAATCAGCCCCAGCATTTT. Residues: CASRDAAGSNQPQHF.

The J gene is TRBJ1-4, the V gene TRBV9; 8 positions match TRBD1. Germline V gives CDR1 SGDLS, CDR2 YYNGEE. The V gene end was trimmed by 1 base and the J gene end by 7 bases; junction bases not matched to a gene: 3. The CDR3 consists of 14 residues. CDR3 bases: TGTGCCAGCAGCGTATCCGGGACAGGTGAAAAACTGTTTTTT. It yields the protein CASSVSGTGEKLFF.

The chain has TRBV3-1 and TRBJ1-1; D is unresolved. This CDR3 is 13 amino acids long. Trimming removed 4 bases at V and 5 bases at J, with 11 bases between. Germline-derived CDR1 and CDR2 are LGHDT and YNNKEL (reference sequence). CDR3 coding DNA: TGTGCCAGCAGCCGAGCCCCGTTGACTGAAGCTTTCTTT. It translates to CASSRAPLTEAFF.

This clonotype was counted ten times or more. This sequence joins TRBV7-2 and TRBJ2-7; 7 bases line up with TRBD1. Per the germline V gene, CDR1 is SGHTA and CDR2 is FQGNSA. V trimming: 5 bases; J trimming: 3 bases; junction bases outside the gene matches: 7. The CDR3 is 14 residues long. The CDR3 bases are TGTGCCAGCAGCCAGGACAGGTTCTACTACGAGCAGTACTTC. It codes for CASSQDRFYYEQYF.

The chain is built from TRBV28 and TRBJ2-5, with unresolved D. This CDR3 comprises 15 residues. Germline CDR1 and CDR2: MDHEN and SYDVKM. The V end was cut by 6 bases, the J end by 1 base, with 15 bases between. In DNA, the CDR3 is TGTGCCAGCAGCCAGGCCAGCCAGGTCCAAGAGACCCAGTACTTC. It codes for CASSQASQVQETQYF.

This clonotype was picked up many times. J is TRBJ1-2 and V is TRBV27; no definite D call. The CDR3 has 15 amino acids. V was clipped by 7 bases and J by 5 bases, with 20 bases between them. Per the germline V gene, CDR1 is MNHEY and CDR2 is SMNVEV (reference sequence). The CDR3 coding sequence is TGTGCCAGCACCTCCTCCCGGGCCGATCCATATGGCTACACCTTC. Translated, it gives CASTSSRADPYGYTF.

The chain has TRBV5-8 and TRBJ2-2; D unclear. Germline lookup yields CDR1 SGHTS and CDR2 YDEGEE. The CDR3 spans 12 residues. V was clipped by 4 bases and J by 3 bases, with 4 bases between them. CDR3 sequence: CASSPDTGELFF. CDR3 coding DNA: TGTGCCAGCAGCCCGGACACCGGGGAGCTGTTTTTT.

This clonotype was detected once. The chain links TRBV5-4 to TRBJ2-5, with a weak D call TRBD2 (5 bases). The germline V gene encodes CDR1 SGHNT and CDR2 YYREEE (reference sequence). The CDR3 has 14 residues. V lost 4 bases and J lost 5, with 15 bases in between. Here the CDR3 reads CASSHLEGLETQYF. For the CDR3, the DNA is TGTGCCAGCAGCCATCTAGAGGGCTTGGAGACCCAGTACTTC. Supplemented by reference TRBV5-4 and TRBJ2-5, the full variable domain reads ETGVTQSPTHLIKTRGQQVTLRCSSQSGHNTVSWYQQALGQGPQFIFQYYREEENGRGNFPPRFSGLQFPNYSSELNVNALELDDSALYLCASSHLEGLETQYFGPGTRLLVL.

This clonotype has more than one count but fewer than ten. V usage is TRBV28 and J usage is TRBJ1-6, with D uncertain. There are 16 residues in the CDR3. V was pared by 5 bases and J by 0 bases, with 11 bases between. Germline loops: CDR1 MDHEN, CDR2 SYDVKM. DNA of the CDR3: TGTGCCAGCAGTGGGGTTTTGAGCTCCTATAATTCACCCCTCCACTTT. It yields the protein CASSGVLSSYNSPLHF. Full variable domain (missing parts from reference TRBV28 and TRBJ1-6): DVKVTQSSRYLVKRTGEKVFLECVQDMDHENMFWYRQDPGLGLRLIYFSYDVKMKEKGDIPEGYSVSREKKERFSLILESASTNQTSMYLCASSGVLSSYNSPLHFGNGTRLTVT.

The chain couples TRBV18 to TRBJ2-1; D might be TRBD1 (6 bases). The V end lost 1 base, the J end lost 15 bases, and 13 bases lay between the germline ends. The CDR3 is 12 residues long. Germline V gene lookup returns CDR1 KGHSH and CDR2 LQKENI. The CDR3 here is CASSPQDRSMFF. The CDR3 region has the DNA TGTGCCAGCTCACCACAAGACAGGAGCATGTTCTTC.